These T cell receptor beta chains were read from a single sample in a study of T-cell reconstitution after alpha-beta-depleted transplantation in children. TCRdb reprocessed the PCR reads with MiXCR, giving one entry per CDR3 protein. This table holds some 180,000 distinct CDR3 sequences, roughly 7% found once. The specimen comprised PBMCs, sampled before TCRalphabeta/CD19-depleted stem cell transplant. The receptors derive from a boy aged 2 to 9 with acute lymphoblastic leukemia, due to receive a stem cell transplant. The CDR3 runs from the conserved cysteine through the conserved F or W. A D gene is named only where the DNA matches it firmly. Clone size is stated in some rows and not others, as once, few, many or a class when expanded.

>NA|TRBJ2-7|few|TRBV27
TGTGCCAGCAGTTTATCGAGGGCTTCGGGGCAGTACTTC
CASSLSRASGQYF
>NA|TRBJ2-1|many|TRBV15
TGTGCCACCGCTCCGGGACGGAGGGAATTGGAGCCGTTCTTC
CATAPGRRELEPFF
>NA|TRBJ2-1|few|TRBV7-9
TGTGCCAGCAGCTTCCGGCGTTTGGATCCGTTCTTC
CASSFRRLDPFF
>TRBD2|TRBJ2-2|NA|TRBV7-6
TGTGCCAGCAGCCTACGGCATGGACTAGCTGGCGGGGAGCTGTTTTTT
CASSLRHGLAGGELFF
>TRBD2|TRBJ2-1|many|TRBV3-1
TGTGCCAGCAGCCGGAGTAGCGGGGGAACCTACAATGAGCAGTTCTTC
CASSRSSGGTYNEQFF
>NA|TRBJ1-1|NA|TRBV5-6
TGTGCCAGCAGCTTGGAGCCGGGCATGAACACTGAAGCTTTCTTT
CASSLEPGMNTEAFF
>NA|TRBJ2-2|few|TRBV7-2
TGTGCCAGCAGCTTAGTTGGGGGGGGCGACACCGGGGAGCTGTTTTTT
CASSLVGGGDTGELFF
>NA|TRBJ2-5|many|TRBV20-1
TGCAGTGCTAGAGAAGGTTCAGGAGGGGGACGCGAGACCCAGTACTTC
CSAREGSGGGRETQYF
>TRBD2|TRBJ2-1|NA|TRBV6-2/TRBV6-3
TGTGCCAGCAGTTACATGACGGGGGGATACTACAATGAGCAGTTCTTC
CASSYMTGGYYNEQFF
>NA|TRBJ2-7|many|TRBV3-1
TGTGCCAGCAGCCGTCAAGAGACCCAGCAGTACTTC
CASSRQETQQYF
>NA|TRBJ1-1|few|TRBV5-1
TGCGCCAGCAGCTCTGTGGGGTGGGGCACTGAAGCTTTCTTT
CASSSVGWGTEAFF
>TRBD2|TRBJ2-3|many|TRBV3-1
TGTGCCAGCAGCCAAGGGACTAGCGGGGGGGGCACAGATACGCAGTATTTT
CASSQGTSGGGTDTQYF
>NA|TRBJ1-1|NA|TRBV12-3/TRBV12-4
TGTGCCAGCAGTCTTTCCCCGCCAGGTTCGTACGGGTACACTGAAGCTTTCTTT
CASSLSPPGSYGYTEAFF
>NA|TRBJ2-1|many|TRBV29-1
TGCAGCGTTGAAGATGTGACGACCTCCTACAATGAGCAGTTCTTC
CSVEDVTTSYNEQFF
>NA|TRBJ1-2|NA|TRBV6-2/TRBV6-3
TGTGCCAGCAGTTACACAAGGACATCTCCTGGCTATGGCTACACCTTC
CASSYTRTSPGYGYTF
>TRBD1|TRBJ1-2|many|TRBV15
TGTGCCACGGGGACAGGAGCTAACTATGGCTACACCTTC
CATGTGANYGYTF
>NA|TRBJ2-3|few|TRBV7-2
TGTGCCAGCAGCTTAGTACTGGCCGAGACAGCCACAGATACGCAGTATTTT
CASSLVLAETATDTQYF
>TRBD1|TRBJ1-2|NA|TRBV5-1
TGCGCCAGCAGCCCCCAATCCGGGACAGCGGACTATGGCTACACCTTC
CASSPQSGTADYGYTF
>NA|TRBJ2-3|many|TRBV10-2
TGCGCCAGCAGTGATTGGGTCGTACTTACGCAGTATTTT
CASSDWVVLTQYF
>NA|TRBJ2-7|NA|TRBV20-1
TGCAGTGCTTCCGGACTCGGACAATCGCTCTACGAGCAGTACTTC
CSASGLGQSLYEQYF
>TRBD2|TRBJ2-3|few|TRBV20-1
TGCAGTGCTAGTTTGCGGGAGGGTATACGGACGCAGTATTTT
CSASLREGIRTQYF
>NA|TRBJ2-3|NA|TRBV5-1
TGCGCCAGCAGCTTGGAGCTCTACACACCTGATAGCACAGATACGCAGTATTTT
CASSLELYTPDSTDTQYF
>NA|TRBJ1-1|NA|TRBV14
TGTGCCAGCAGCCAAACTGAAGCTTTCTTT
CASSQTEAFF
>TRBD1|TRBJ2-2|NA|TRBV7-3
TGTGCCAGCAGCTTCTCCGGGACAGACACCGGGGAGCTGTTTTTT
CASSFSGTDTGELFF
>NA|TRBJ2-2|many|TRBV4-2
TGTGCCAGCAGCCCTAGGGGGGACATCGTCGGGGAGCTGTTTTTT
CASSPRGDIVGELFF
>TRBD2|TRBJ2-3|NA|TRBV3-1
TGTGCCAGCAGCCAAGCGGGGGGGCCAACAGATACGCAGTATTTT
CASSQAGGPTDTQYF
>NA|TRBJ1-1|many|TRBV4-3
TGCGCCAGCAGCCAAGATCGGCAGGGGAAGAGGGCTTTCTTT
CASSQDRQGKRAFF
>NA|TRBJ1-5|many|TRBV20-1
TGCAGTGCTAGAGCAGGGGACGATCAGCCCCAGCATTTT
CSARAGDDQPQHF
>TRBD1|TRBJ2-7|NA|TRBV5-1
TGCGCCAGCAGCTGGGGGACAGGGGGAACCTACGAGCAGTACTTC
CASSWGTGGTYEQYF
>NA|TRBJ2-1|NA|TRBV27
TGTGCCAGCTCGACGGGGGGCCCGTACAATGAGCAGTTCTTC
CASSTGGPYNEQFF
>NA|TRBJ2-5|many|TRBV5-1
TGCGCCAGCACCTCACCCGGCGGCCAAGAGACCCAGTACTTC
CASTSPGGQETQYF
>TRBD1|TRBJ2-1|NA|TRBV7-2
TGTGCCAGCAATTCACAGGGGGCCGGCGAGCAGTTCTTC
CASNSQGAGEQFF
>TRBD1|TRBJ2-1|NA|TRBV27
TGTGCCAGCAGTCGGTCCGGGACAGGGGGCGCGTTCCCGAAGAATCAGCAGTTCTTC
CASSRSGTGGAFPKNQQFF
>NA|TRBJ1-1|many|TRBV7-6
TGTGCCAGCAGCTTCGGGGTTCGCACTGAAGCTTTCTTT
CASSFGVRTEAFF
>TRBD1|TRBJ2-2|many|TRBV28
TGTGCCAGCGCAACAGGGGGCGCGAACACCGGGGAGCTGTTTTTT
CASATGGANTGELFF
>NA|TRBJ1-1|few|TRBV3-1
TGTGCCAGCACCGTCACCGGGACGGCGAACACTGAAGCTTTCTTT
CASTVTGTANTEAFF
>NA|TRBJ1-1|many|TRBV7-3
TGTGCCAGCAGCTTAGGAGCCACTACTGAAGCTTTCTTT
CASSLGATTEAFF
>TRBD2|TRBJ2-2|few|TRBV6-1
TGTGCCAGCAGGACTAGCGGGGGGGCCGGGGAGCTGTTTTTT
CASRTSGGAGELFF
>TRBD1|TRBJ1-5|many|TRBV20-1
TGCAGTGCTAGAGAGGGGACAGGGAGAAGTGAGCCCCAGCATTTT
CSAREGTGRSEPQHF
>NA|TRBJ2-1|many|TRBV28
TGTGCCAGCAGTTTGGGCCAGACCTACAATGAGCAGTTCTTC
CASSLGQTYNEQFF
>NA|TRBJ2-7|NA|TRBV21-1
TGTGCCAGCAGCAAAGGTGGCGGGCCCTACGAGCAGTACTTC
CASSKGGGPYEQYF
>NA|TRBJ2-5|many|TRBV14
TGTGCCAGCAGCCCCGACTGGGAGGACTGGACCCAGTACTTC
CASSPDWEDWTQYF
>TRBD1|TRBJ2-7|few|TRBV20-1
TGCAGTGCTAGATCTAACAGGGGGACCCCCGACGAGCAGTACTTC
CSARSNRGTPDEQYF
>TRBD1|TRBJ2-3|many|TRBV18
TGTGCCAGCTCACAGGGACAGACCTCCACAGATACGCAGTATTTT
CASSQGQTSTDTQYF
>NA|TRBJ2-1|many|TRBV18
TGTGCCAGCTCACCACCGCACCAACCTGAGCAGTTCTTC
CASSPPHQPEQFF
>TRBD2|TRBJ2-2|many|TRBV5-1
TGCGCCAGCAGCTTGTTGACGGCGGGGGGTACCGGGGAGCTGTTTTTT
CASSLLTAGGTGELFF
>NA|TRBJ1-5|many|TRBV20-1
TGCAGTGGGGAGGAAGGATCGGGTCAGCCCCAGCATTTT
CSGEEGSGQPQHF
>NA|TRBJ1-4|few|TRBV4-2
TGTGCCAGCAGCCAGGCCCCGGGGACCGGACCGGAAAAACTGTTTTTT
CASSQAPGTGPEKLFF
>TRBD2|TRBJ2-1|many|TRBV28
TGTGCCAGCAGTTTCCCCGGACTAGCCCCCGTCAATGAGCAGTTCTTC
CASSFPGLAPVNEQFF
>TRBD2|TRBJ2-7|NA|TRBV28
TGTGCCAGCAGTCTTACTAGCGGGAACTACGAGCAGTACTTC
CASSLTSGNYEQYF
>NA|TRBJ2-7|many|TRBV27
TGTGCCAGCAGTTCTTACAGTTACGAGCAGTACTTC
CASSSYSYEQYF
>TRBD2|TRBJ2-2|few|TRBV7-2
TGTGCCAGCAGCAAGGGGCTAGCGGGCACCGGGGAGCTGTTTTTT
CASSKGLAGTGELFF
>TRBD2|TRBJ2-5|few|TRBV7-2
TGTGCCAGCAGCTTTAGCGGGAGGGAGACCCAGTACTTC
CASSFSGRETQYF